These T cell receptor beta chains were read from a single sample in a study of technical replicates of blood from several donors. Using immunoSEQ multiplex PCR, the repertoire was profiled, and TCRdb retains in-frame clones only, with some absent. This sample carries around 92,000 clones, nearly 97% of them seen once, and the ten largest clones take over 0.2%. The sequencing input was T cells isolated from PBMCs. The receptors originated from a human donor in good health. Each CDR3 is given with its conserved first and last residue. The D gene is left open where the match is weak. Clone sizes are given selectively: once, few, many, or a class where the clone is expanded.

clone_size | d_call | j_call | v_call | cdr3_aa | cdr3_nt
. | TRBD2 | TRBJ2-3 | TRBV5-1 | CASSPLGGSTDTQYF | TGCGCCAGCAGCCCGCTCGGGGGGTCCACAGATACGCAGTATTTT
. | . | TRBJ2-5 | TRBV25-1 | CASSELSYWETQYF | TGTGCCAGCAGTGAATTAAGCTATTGGGAGACCCAGTACTTC
. | . | TRBJ1-1 | TRBV18 | CASSPTEAGSNTEAFF | TGTGCCAGCTCCCCTACTGAGGCAGGGTCGAACACTGAAGCTTTCTTT
. | . | TRBJ1-1 | TRBV28 | CASSLFIGLGNTEAFF | TGTGCCAGCAGTTTATTTATCGGGTTGGGGAACACTGAAGCTTTCTTT
. | . | TRBJ2-1 | TRBV19 | CAATQSGGPYNEQFF | TGTGCCGCCACCCAGTCAGGGGGGCCTTACAATGAGCAGTTCTTC
. | . | TRBJ2-1 | TRBV6-5 | CASSQGWVGNEQFF | TGTGCCAGCAGCCAGGGCTGGGTGGGAAATGAGCAGTTCTTC
. | TRBD2 | TRBJ2-1 | TRBV5-1 | CASSLVTLAGNNEQFF | TGCGCCAGCAGCTTGGTCACCCTAGCGGGGAACAATGAGCAGTTCTTC
once | TRBD1 | TRBJ2-4 | TRBV9 | CASSLTADRGPRAKNIQYF | TGTGCCAGCAGCCTCACCGCTGACAGGGGGCCGAGAGCCAAAAACATTCAGTACTTC
. | . | TRBJ1-3 | TRBV9 | CASSGGGYSGNTIYF | TGTGCCAGCAGCGGAGGGGGATACTCTGGAAACACCATATATTTT
. | TRBD2 | TRBJ2-1 | TRBV7-9 | CASSPYLGLAGASYNEQFF | TGTGCCAGCAGTCCTTACCTGGGCCTAGCGGGTGCGTCCTACAATGAGCAGTTCTTC
. | TRBD1 | TRBJ2-7 | TRBV9 | CASSVVGDRGYEQYF | TGTGCCAGCAGCGTAGTAGGGGACAGGGGCTACGAGCAGTACTTC
. | TRBD1 | TRBJ1-3 | TRBV6-5 | CASSYSGQVGNTIYF | TGTGCCAGCAGTTACTCGGGACAGGTTGGAAACACCATATATTTT
. | . | TRBJ2-1 | TRBV4-1 | CASSQVTSGHNEQFF | TGCGCCAGCAGCCAAGTAACTAGTGGACACAATGAGCAGTTCTTC
. | . | TRBJ2-7 | TRBV28 | CASSLSLAQGEQYF | TGTGCCAGCAGTTTATCCCTAGCACAGGGCGAGCAGTACTTC
. | TRBD1 | TRBJ2-1 | TRBV7-6 | CASSLAPGTGNNEQFF | TGTGCCAGCAGCTTAGCCCCCGGGACAGGAAACAATGAGCAGTTCTTC
. | . | TRBJ2-7 | TRBV18 | CASSPADISGYEQYF | TGTGCCAGCTCGCCCGCGGACATTTCGGGCTACGAGCAGTACTTC
. | TRBD2 | TRBJ2-1 | TRBV5-4 | CASSSVAGGLSYNEQFF | TGTGCCAGCAGCTCCGTTGCGGGGGGCCTCTCCTACAATGAGCAGTTCTTC
. | TRBD2 | TRBJ2-1 | TRBV6-5 | CASLRIREGEQFF | TGTGCCAGCCTCCGGATTAGGGAGGGTGAGCAGTTCTTC
. | . | TRBJ1-2 | TRBV19 | CASMVQEHWYGYTF | TGTGCCAGTATGGTCCAGGAACACTGGTATGGCTACACCTTC
. | TRBD2 | TRBJ2-5 | TRBV11-3 | CASSLAAGTSGGRETQYF | TGTGCCAGCAGCTTAGCAGCGGGGACTAGCGGGGGGCGAGAGACCCAGTACTTC
. | . | TRBJ2-3 | TRBV28 | CASSLLTLISTDTQYF | TGTGCCAGCAGTTTACTTACCCTAATTAGCACAGATACGCAGTATTTT
. | . | TRBJ1-5 | TRBV7-8 | CASSLAFAHNQPQHF | TGTGCCAGCAGCTTAGCGTTTGCACACAATCAGCCCCAGCATTTT
. | . | TRBJ1-1 | TRBV29-1 | CSGTGGWGMNTEAFF | TGCAGCGGAACCGGGGGTTGGGGCATGAACACTGAAGCTTTCTTT
. | TRBD1 | TRBJ1-2 | TRBV28 | CASSDRGLYYGYTF | TGTGCCAGCAGCGATAGGGGGCTATACTATGGCTACACCTTC
. | . | TRBJ1-1 | TRBV28 | CASSLMSNTEAFF | TGTGCCAGCAGTTTAATGTCAAACACTGAAGCTTTCTTT
few | TRBD1 | TRBJ1-4 | TRBV15 | CATSITGTGQPNLFF | TGTGCCACCAGCATCACCGGGACAGGACAACCTAATCTGTTTTTT
. | . | TRBJ1-4 | TRBV20-1 | CSAIVREKLFF | TGCAGTGCCATAGTAAGAGAAAAACTGTTTTTT
once | . | TRBJ1-3 | TRBV14 | CASSQAAGNTIYF | TGTGCCAGCAGCCAAGCAGCTGGAAACACCATATATTTT
once | TRBD2 | TRBJ2-3 | TRBV27 | CASSLSAGTADTQYF | TGTGCCAGCAGTTTATCAGCGGGAACGGCAGATACGCAGTATTTT
. | . | TRBJ2-1 | TRBV11-2 | CASYLAGAYNEQFF | TGTGCCAGCTACTTGGCAGGGGCCTACAATGAGCAGTTCTTC
. | . | TRBJ1-1 | TRBV10-1 | CASSESRTGPGAFF | TGCGCCAGCAGTGAGTCCCGGACCGGGCCGGGGGCTTTCTTT
. | TRBD2 | TRBJ2-7 | TRBV9 | CASSPRSGLAGGPSYEQYF | TGTGCCAGCAGCCCTAGGTCGGGACTAGCGGGAGGGCCATCCTACGAGCAGTACTTC
. | TRBD2 | TRBJ2-1 | TRBV4-1 | CASSQITGLAGDEQFF | TGCGCCAGCAGCCAAATCACGGGACTAGCGGGAGATGAGCAGTTCTTC
few | . | TRBJ1-1 | TRBV5-6 | CASSSPPGATEAFF | TGTGCCAGCAGCTCGCCGCCAGGCGCCACTGAAGCTTTCTTT
. | . | TRBJ2-7 | TRBV23-1 | CASSQSVNRENYEQYF | TGCGCCAGCAGTCAATCAGTTAACAGGGAAAACTACGAGCAGTACTTC
few | TRBD1 | TRBJ2-7 | TRBV14 | CASSQSYRGTGSTIAYEQYF | TGTGCCAGCAGCCAGAGTTACAGGGGGACCGGGAGTACGATTGCCTACGAGCAGTACTTC
. | . | TRBJ2-1 | TRBV29-1 | CSVLVGEQFF | TGCAGCGTTTTAGTCGGTGAGCAGTTCTTC
. | . | TRBJ2-5 | TRBV14 | CASSQDSLGLQGKETQYF | TGTGCCAGCAGCCAAGATTCCCTTGGGCTCCAGGGTAAAGAGACCCAGTACTTC
. | . | TRBJ1-1 | TRBV6-1 | CASSEALIGVYDRNTEAFF | TGTGCCAGCAGTGAAGCGTTAATAGGGGTTTACGATCGGAACACTGAAGCTTTCTTT
. | . | TRBJ2-2 | TRBV9 | CASSVATGTPNTGELFF | TGTGCCAGCAGCGTAGCTACGGGGACACCGAACACCGGGGAGCTGTTTTTT
. | . | TRBJ2-5 | TRBV5-8 | CASSYDFTGMVETQYF | TGTGCCAGCAGCTACGACTTTACAGGGATGGTGGAGACCCAGTACTTC
. | TRBD1 | TRBJ2-7 | TRBV5-4 | CASSDGGTGGHF | TGTGCCAGCAGCGACGGCGGTACAGGGGGGCACTTC
. | . | TRBJ2-7 | TRBV14 | CASSPGLKGGEQYF | TGTGCCAGCTCGCCGGGCCTCAAAGGAGGAGAGCAGTACTTC
. | . | TRBJ1-5 | TRBV7-8 | CASSLALRVQPQHF | TGTGCCAGCAGCTTAGCGCTCCGAGTTCAGCCCCAGCATTTT
. | . | TRBJ1-4 | TRBV7-9 | CASSWGEVGEKLFF | TGTGCCAGCAGCTGGGGGGAAGTGGGTGAAAAACTGTTTTTT
. | . | TRBJ1-1 | TRBV6-1 | CASSEVRAGEKNTEAFF | TGTGCCAGCAGTGAAGTTCGGGCAGGGGAGAAGAACACTGAAGCTTTCTTT
. | TRBD1 | TRBJ1-2 | TRBV5-4 | CASSLGTGVVYGYTF | TGTGCCAGCAGTTTGGGGACAGGGGTCGTCTATGGCTACACCTTC
. | . | TRBJ2-7 | TRBV6-5 | CASSYPGRSYEQYF | TGTGCCAGCAGTTACCCGGGGAGGTCCTACGAGCAGTACTTC
. | . | TRBJ1-5 | TRBV27 | CASSFLNQPQHF | TGTGCCAGCAGTTTCCTCAATCAGCCCCAGCATTTT
. | TRBD1 | TRBJ2-3 | TRBV19 | CASSVGQGGTDTQYF | TGTGCCAGTAGTGTCGGACAGGGGGGCACAGATACGCAGTATTTT
. | . | TRBJ2-5 | TRBV7-6 | CASSLVARGFGTQYF | TGTGCCAGCAGCTTAGTCGCTAGGGGATTCGGGACCCAGTACTTC
. | TRBD1 | TRBJ1-5 | TRBV7-2 | CASSLGRGGRGRQPQHF | TGTGCCAGCAGCTTAGGGAGGGGAGGCAGGGGGCGACAGCCCCAGCATTTT
once | TRBD2 | TRBJ2-7 | TRBV18 | CASSSPGLAGLEQYF | TGTGCCAGCTCCTCACCGGGACTAGCGGGACTCGAGCAGTACTTC
. | . | TRBJ1-1 | TRBV30 | CAAGGGGTEAFF | TGTGCAGCTGGTGGAGGTGGCACTGAAGCTTTCTTT